The present T cell receptor beta chain was sequenced within a study of T-cell reconstitution after alpha-beta-depleted transplantation in children. Unique molecular identifiers were incorporated when the TCRbeta library was constructed. TCRdb processed the PCR reads anew with MiXCR; each CDR3 protein has one entry. Of 200,000 to 250,000 distinct CDR3 sequences in the sample, 8.4% were seen once. J gave up 2 bases and V 8 bases, and 6 bases lay outside the gene matches. This CDR3 contains 13 residues. Germline V gives CDR1 ENHRY, CDR2 SYGVKD. This clonotype was counted many times. Sequences were derived from PBMCs, mostly from graft donor cells, sampled 360 days after TCRalphabeta/CD19-depleted stem cell transplant. The J gene is TRBJ2-7, the V gene TRBV10-3; 7 nucleotides match TRBD1. The sequence came from a male patient aged 2 to 9 who had a stem cell transplant for acute myeloid leukemia, so the T cells may come from the graft donor. CDR3 protein: CAIGPGQTYEQYF. CDR3 nucleotides: TGTGCCATCGGTCCGGGACAGACCTACGAGCAGTACTTC.